Following are 10 T cell receptor beta chains from one sample sequenced in a study of identical twins. TCRdb re-called the 5' RACE reads through MiXCR, storing one row per CDR3 protein. The top ten clones hold roughly 1.6% of a sample with approximately 890,000 distinct CDR3 sequences, approximately 13% of them seen once. These data also formed part of another study, on yellow fever vaccine responses in identical twins.

Sequenced material: PBMCs. All receptors derive from a woman aged 18-35 years in good health.

The rearrangement links TRBV20-1 to TRBJ2-1, with D tentatively TRBD2 (5 bases). Germline values: CDR1 DFQATT, CDR2 SNEGSKA (reference sequence). The V end lost 6 bases, the J end lost 2 bases, and 17 bases lay between the germline ends. The CDR3 runs 15 residues. CDR3 sequence reads: CSAPGPSGAYNEQFF. The CDR3 bases are TGCAGTGCCCCTGGGCCGAGCGGAGCCTACAATGAGCAGTTCTTC.

The V gene is TRBV7-9, the J gene TRBJ2-7, with 7 bases that match TRBD1. J lost 2 bases, V lost 1 base, and 5 bases had no gene match. From germline, CDR1 is SEHNR and CDR2 FQNEAQ (reference sequence). CDR3 length equals 15 residues. The CDR3 region is CASSLEGTATYEQYF. As DNA, the CDR3 is TGTGCCAGCAGCTTAGAGGGGACAGCTACCTACGAGCAGTACTTC. Combining the CDR3 with reference TRBV7-9 and TRBJ2-7 gives the whole variable domain DTGVSQNPRHKITKRGQNVTFRCDPISEHNRLYWYRQTLGQGPEFLTYFQNEAQLEKSRLLSDRFSAERPKGSFSTLEIQRTEQGDSAMYLCASSLEGTATYEQYFGPGTRLTVT.

This clonotype was picked up a small number of times. This chain links TRBV20-1 with TRBJ2-1; possibly TRBD2 for D (6 bases). The CDR3 covers 14 residues. With 6 bases removed from V and 7 bases from J, the gap between germline ends came to 19 bases. Germline-derived CDR1 and CDR2 are DFQATT and SNEGSKA (reference sequence). CDR3 in DNA: TGCAGTGCAAGTATGACTAGTAGTCTAAATGAGCAGTTCTTC. Amino acids: CSASMTSSLNEQFF.

This clonotype has just a few counts. The V call is TRBV5-1, the J call TRBJ1-1, with D hard to call. The CDR3 is made up of 14 amino acids. V was clipped by 2 bases and J by 4 bases, with 12 bases between them. From germline, CDR1 is SGHRS and CDR2 YFSETQ. This chain's CDR3 is CASSFSFGSTEAFF. The CDR3 DNA reads as TGCGCCAGCAGCTTCAGTTTTGGTAGCACTGAAGCTTTCTTT. The variable domain in full, completed from reference TRBV5-1 and TRBJ1-1, reads KAGVTQTPRYLIKTRGQQVTLSCSPISGHRSVSWYQQTPGQGLQFLFEYFSETQRNKGNFPGRFSGRQFSNSRSEMNVSTLELGDSALYLCASSFSFGSTEAFFGQGTRLTVV.

In this sample, this clonotype turned up a few times. The rearrangement links TRBV12-3 or TRBV12-4 to TRBJ1-2, with 7 bases matching TRBD1. V dropped 6 bases and J dropped 1; count of bases not matched to a gene: 5. This CDR3 has 14 residues. The CDR3 DNA sequence: TGTGCCAGCAGCCAAGGGGACAGTAACTATGGCTACACCTTC. Encoded protein: CASSQGDSNYGYTF.

The table lists this clonotype with a few counts. The CDR3 loop reads CSAPTERLAADTQYF. The CDR3 nucleotides are TGCAGTGCCCCGACAGAGAGACTAGCCGCAGATACGCAGTATTTT. J is TRBJ2-3 and V is TRBV20-1; 7 bases map to TRBD2. The CDR3 totals 15 residues. With 6 bases clipped from V and 4 bases from J, the junction kept 13 bases outside the gene matches. CDR1 is DFQATT, CDR2 SNEGSKA, per germline (reference sequence).

The V and J genes are TRBV20-1 and TRBJ2-1, with 14 bases that match TRBD2. The germline V gene has CDR1 DFQATT and CDR2 SNEGSKA (reference sequence). This CDR3 has 16 amino acids. J gave up 4 bases and V 6 bases, and 8 bases lay outside the gene matches. The CDR3 DNA sequence: TGCAGTGCCGGGACTAGCGGGAGAGTACGTTACAATGAGCAGTTCTTC. It yields the protein CSAGTSGRVRYNEQFF.

The CDR3 sequence: CASSPSGRGGGTDTQYF. The CDR3 DNA follows: TGTGCCAGCAGTCCCTCAGGGAGGGGTGGAGGAACAGATACGCAGTATTTT. The chain is built from TRBV6-1 and TRBJ2-3, with 7 bases identical to TRBD2. Germline values: CDR1 MNHNS, CDR2 SASEGT. Germline trimming cut 5 bases from V and 3 bases from J; bases unmatched to any gene: 14. The CDR3 totals 17 residues.

The CDR3 region is CASRSLRDTGELFF. CDR3 coding DNA: TGTGCCAGCCGGAGCCTCCGGGACACCGGGGAGCTGTTTTTT. The chain combines TRBV6-1 with TRBJ2-2, with unresolved D. CDR1 is MNHNS and CDR2 is SASEGT in the germline V gene. CDR3 size: 14 residues. The V and J ends lost 8 bases and 3 bases respectively, with 13 bases between them.

The rearrangement uses TRBV7-9 and TRBJ1-2, with D possibly TRBD1 on 5 matching bases. V lost 5 bases and J 1 base, leaving 11 bases between the germline ends. CDR1 SEHNR and CDR2 FQNEAQ come from the germline V gene (reference sequence). This CDR3 has 14 amino acids. The CDR3 DNA reads as TGTGCCAGCAGCGGAAGGACAATTAACTATGGCTACACCTTC. Translated, it gives CASSGRTINYGYTF.